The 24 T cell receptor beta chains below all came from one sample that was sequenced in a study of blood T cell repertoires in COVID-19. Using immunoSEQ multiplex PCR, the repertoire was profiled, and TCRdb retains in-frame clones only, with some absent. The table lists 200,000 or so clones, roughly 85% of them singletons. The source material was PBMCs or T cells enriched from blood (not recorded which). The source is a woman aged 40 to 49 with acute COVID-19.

The CDR3 is CASSSKGRGNQPQHF. The CDR3 nucleotides read TGTGCCAGCAGCTCAAAAGGCAGGGGTAATCAGCCCCAGCATTTT. The chain combines TRBV7-2 with TRBJ1-5, with D possibly matching TRBD1 (6 bases). The germline V gene encodes CDR1 SGHTA and CDR2 FQGNSA. Trimming stripped 4 bases from V and 4 bases from J, with 14 bases between. This CDR3 is built from 15 residues.

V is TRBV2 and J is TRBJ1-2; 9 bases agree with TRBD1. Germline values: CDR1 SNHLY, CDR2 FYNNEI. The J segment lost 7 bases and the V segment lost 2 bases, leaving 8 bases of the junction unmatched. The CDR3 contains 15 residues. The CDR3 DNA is TGTGCCAGCAGTGAAAAGACAGGGGGTCGAAGTGGCTACACCTTC. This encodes CASSEKTGGRSGYTF.

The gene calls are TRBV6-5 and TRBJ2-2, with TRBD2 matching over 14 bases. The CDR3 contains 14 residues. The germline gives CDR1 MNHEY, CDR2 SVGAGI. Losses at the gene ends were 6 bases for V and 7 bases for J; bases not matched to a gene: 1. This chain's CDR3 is CASRGLAGVGELFF. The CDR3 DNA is TGTGCCAGCAGGGGACTAGCGGGAGTCGGGGAGCTGTTTTTT.

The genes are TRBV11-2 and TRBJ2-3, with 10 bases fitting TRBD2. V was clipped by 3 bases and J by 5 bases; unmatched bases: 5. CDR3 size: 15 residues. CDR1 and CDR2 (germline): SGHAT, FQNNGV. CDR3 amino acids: CASSFSAGGQDTQYF. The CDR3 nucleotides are TGTGCCAGCAGCTTTTCAGCGGGAGGGCAAGATACGCAGTATTTT. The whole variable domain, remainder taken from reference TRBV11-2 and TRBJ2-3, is EAGVAQSPRYKIIEKRQSVAFWCNPISGHATLYWYQQILGQGPKLLIQFQNNGVVDDSQLPKDRFSAERLKGVDSTLKIQPAKLEDSAVYLCASSFSAGGQDTQYFGPGTRLTVL.

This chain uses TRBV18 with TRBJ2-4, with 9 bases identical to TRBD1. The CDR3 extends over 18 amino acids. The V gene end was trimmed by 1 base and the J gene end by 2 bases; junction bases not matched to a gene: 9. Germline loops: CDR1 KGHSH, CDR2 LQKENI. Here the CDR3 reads CASSPRGQQGASKNIQYF. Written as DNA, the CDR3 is TGTGCCAGCTCACCACGGGGTCAACAGGGGGCGTCCAAAAACATTCAGTACTTC.

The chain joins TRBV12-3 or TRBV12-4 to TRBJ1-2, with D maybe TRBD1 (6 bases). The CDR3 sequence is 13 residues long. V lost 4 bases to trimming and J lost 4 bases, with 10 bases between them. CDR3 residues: CASSSDSFYGYTF. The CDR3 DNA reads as TGTGCCAGCAGTTCGGACAGCTTCTATGGCTACACCTTC.

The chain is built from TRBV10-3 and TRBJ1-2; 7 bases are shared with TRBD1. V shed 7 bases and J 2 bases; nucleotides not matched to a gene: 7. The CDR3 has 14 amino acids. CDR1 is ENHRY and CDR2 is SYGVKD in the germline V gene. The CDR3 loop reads CAITRTGQNYGYTF. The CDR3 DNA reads TGTGCCATCACTCGGACGGGACAGAACTATGGCTACACCTTC.

The CDR3 protein is CASRGWGAGGPYYNEQFF. The CDR3 DNA is TGTGCCAGCAGGGGATGGGGCGCGGGAGGGCCGTATTACAATGAGCAGTTCTTC. The chain uses TRBV27 and TRBJ2-1; TRBD2 aligns across 9 bases. The CDR3 extends over 18 amino acids. Trimming cost V 6 bases and J 4 bases; bases outside gene matches: 16. Germline V gives CDR1 MNHEY, CDR2 SMNVEV (reference sequence).

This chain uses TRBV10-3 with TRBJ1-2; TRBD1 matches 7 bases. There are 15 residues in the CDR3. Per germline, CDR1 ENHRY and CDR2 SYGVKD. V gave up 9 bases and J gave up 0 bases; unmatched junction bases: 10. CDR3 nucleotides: TGTGCCATAGCAACAGGGGCCCAAGCTAACTATGGCTACACCTTC. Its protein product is CAIATGAQANYGYTF.

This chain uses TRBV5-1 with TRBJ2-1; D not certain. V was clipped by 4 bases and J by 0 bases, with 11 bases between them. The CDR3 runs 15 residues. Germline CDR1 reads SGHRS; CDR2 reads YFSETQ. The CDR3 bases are TGCGCCAGCAGCGACCGGGTCCTCTCCTACAATGAGCAGTTCTTC. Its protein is CASSDRVLSYNEQFF.

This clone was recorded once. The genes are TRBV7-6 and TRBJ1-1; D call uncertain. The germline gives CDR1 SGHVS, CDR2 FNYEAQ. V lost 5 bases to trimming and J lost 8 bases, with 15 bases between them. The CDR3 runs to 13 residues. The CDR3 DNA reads TGTGCCAGCAGCCCTCGACGGGAGTCGGAAGCTTTCTTT. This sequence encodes CASSPRRESEAFF.

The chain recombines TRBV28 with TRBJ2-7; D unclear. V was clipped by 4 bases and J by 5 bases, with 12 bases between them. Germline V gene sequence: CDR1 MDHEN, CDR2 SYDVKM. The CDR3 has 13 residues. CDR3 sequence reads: CASSSILLDEQYF. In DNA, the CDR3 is TGTGCCAGCAGTTCTATCCTCCTGGACGAGCAGTACTTC.

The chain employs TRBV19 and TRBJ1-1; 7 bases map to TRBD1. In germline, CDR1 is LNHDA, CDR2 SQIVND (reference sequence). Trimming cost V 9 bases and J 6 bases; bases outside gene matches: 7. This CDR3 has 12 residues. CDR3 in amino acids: CASEGAGAEAFF. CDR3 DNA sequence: TGTGCCAGCGAGGGGGCTGGCGCTGAAGCTTTCTTT.

The CDR3 DNA is TGCGCCAGCAGCGAGGCCGGGGATAATTCACCCCTCCACTTT. Amino acids: CASSEAGDNSPLHF. The chain carries TRBV5-1 and TRBJ1-6; no clear D. The CDR3 loop spans 14 amino acids. Germline loops: CDR1 SGHRS, CDR2 YFSETQ. V dropped 4 bases and J dropped 5 bases, with 10 bases sitting between them.

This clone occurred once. Here the CDR3 DNA reads TGTGCCAGCAGTCCTAGCCCCAACCGAGCTTTCTTT. It is translated as CASSPSPNRAFF. The chain couples TRBV28 to TRBJ1-1; D unclear. In germline, CDR1 is MDHEN, CDR2 SYDVKM. V lost 5 bases and J lost 10, with 14 bases in between. The CDR3 loop spans 12 amino acids.

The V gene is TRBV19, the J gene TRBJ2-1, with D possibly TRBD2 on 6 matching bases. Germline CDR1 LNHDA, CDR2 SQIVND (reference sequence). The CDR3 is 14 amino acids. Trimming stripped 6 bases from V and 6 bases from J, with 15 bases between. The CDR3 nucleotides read TGTGCCAGTAGCCGTAGGCGGGAATCCAATGAGCAGTTCTTC. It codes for CASSRRRESNEQFF.

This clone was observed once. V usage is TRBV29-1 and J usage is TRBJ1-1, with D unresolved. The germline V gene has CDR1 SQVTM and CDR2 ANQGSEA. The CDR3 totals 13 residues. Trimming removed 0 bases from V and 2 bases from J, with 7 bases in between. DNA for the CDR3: TGCAGCGTTGAAGACACAGTAAACACTGAAGCTTTCTTT. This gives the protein CSVEDTVNTEAFF.

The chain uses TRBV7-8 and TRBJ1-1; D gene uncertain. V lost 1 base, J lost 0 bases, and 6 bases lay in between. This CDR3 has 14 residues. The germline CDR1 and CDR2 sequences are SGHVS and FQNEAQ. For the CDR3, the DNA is TGTGCCAGCAGCTTAGTGAACATGAACACTGAAGCTTTCTTT. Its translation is CASSLVNMNTEAFF.

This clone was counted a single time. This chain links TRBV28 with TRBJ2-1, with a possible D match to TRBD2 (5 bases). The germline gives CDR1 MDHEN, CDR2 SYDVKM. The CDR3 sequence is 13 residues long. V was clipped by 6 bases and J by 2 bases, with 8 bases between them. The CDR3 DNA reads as TGTGCCAGCAGGCCGGGAACCTACAATGAGCAGTTCTTC. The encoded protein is CASRPGTYNEQFF.

The CDR3: CASSSVGTTAGNEQFF. In DNA form, the CDR3 reads TGTGCCAGCAGCTCAGTGGGGACCACTGCGGGGAATGAGCAGTTCTTC. The chain carries TRBV11-3 and TRBJ2-1; D is perhaps TRBD2 (6 bases). The CDR3 loop spans 16 amino acids. Per the germline V gene, CDR1 is SGHNT and CDR2 is YENEEA. The V end was cut by 4 bases, the J end by 7 bases, with 20 bases between. Complete variable domain (other parts from reference TRBV11-3 and TRBJ2-1): EAGVVQSPRYKIIEKKQPVAFWCNPISGHNTLYWYLQNLGQGPELLIRYENEEAVDDSQLPKDRFSAERLKGVDSTLKIQPAELGDSAVYLCASSSVGTTAGNEQFFGPGTRLTVL.

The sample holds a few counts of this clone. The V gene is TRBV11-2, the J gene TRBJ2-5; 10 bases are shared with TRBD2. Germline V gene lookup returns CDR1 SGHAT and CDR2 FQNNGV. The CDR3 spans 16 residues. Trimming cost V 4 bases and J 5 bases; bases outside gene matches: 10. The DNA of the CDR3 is TGTGCCAGCAGCTACACCGTAGCGGGAGGAGCGGAGACCCAGTACTTC. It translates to CASSYTVAGGAETQYF.

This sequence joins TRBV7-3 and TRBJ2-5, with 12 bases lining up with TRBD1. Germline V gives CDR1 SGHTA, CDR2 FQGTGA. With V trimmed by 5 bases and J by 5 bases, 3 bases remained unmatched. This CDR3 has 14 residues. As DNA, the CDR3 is TGTGCCAGCAGCCGGGACAGGGGGCACGAGACCCAGTACTTC. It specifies CASSRDRGHETQYF.

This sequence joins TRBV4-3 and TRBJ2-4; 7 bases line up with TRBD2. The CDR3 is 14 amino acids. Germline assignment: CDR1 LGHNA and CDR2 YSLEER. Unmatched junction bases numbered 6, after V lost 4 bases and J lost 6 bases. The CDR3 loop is CASSPGGGVNIQYF. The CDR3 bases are TGCGCCAGCAGCCCGGGGGGAGGGGTAAACATTCAGTACTTC.

For the CDR3, the DNA is TGTGCCACCACACCAGGGGTTAGTTCACCCCTCCACTTT. Encoded protein: CATTPGVSSPLHF. The chain is built from TRBV10-3 and TRBJ1-6; D might be TRBD1 (6 bases). V was cut by 10 bases and J by 9 bases, with 16 bases left in between. Germline CDR1 is ENHRY and CDR2 is SYGVKD. CDR3 length: 13 amino acids.